A single T cell receptor (beta chain) is shown here with its context. Its target is unknown. The data originate from a study of cytomegalovirus exposure and HLA in healthy donors. The PCR made use of 60 Vbeta and 13 Jbeta primers. Per the original data handling: Later work found around 80 million unique TCR beta chains, with 9 million to 13 million shared. Only in-frame clones appear in the TCRdb table, and some are missing; sequencing was by immunoSEQ multiplex PCR. That table gives V, J and clone size, and the DNA gave D and trimming. In the table there are more than 100,000 clones, about 73% of which are singletons. Study-wide results and limits: One later analysis reportedly identified an Asian-associated ancestry cluster that showed fewer N-insertions than the 666-donor mean. The authors reported that TCR beta sequences could predict HLA-A and HLA-B alleles. These predictions were accurate for most subjects in the first cohort.

The germline CDR1 and CDR2 sequences are SGHRS and YFSETQ. The CDR3 is 13 residues long. The trim removed 4 bases at V and 4 bases at J, leaving 2 bases unmatched. The chain has TRBV5-1 and TRBJ1-2; 9 positions agree with TRBD1. Material for sequencing was PBMCs. This sequence originates from a woman in her forties or fifties in good health and CMV-seropositive. This chain's CDR3 is CASSRDRAYGYTF. In DNA form, the CDR3 reads TGCGCCAGCAGCCGGGACAGGGCCTATGGCTACACCTTC.